The next 15 T cell receptor beta chains were all read from a single sample in a study of T cells in Graves' hyperthyroidism and ophthalmopathy. The CDR3 regions of TCR beta were amplified from RNA transcripts. The HTBI primer set was used in a first-round RT-PCR of the TCR CDR3. TCRdb re-derived calls from the multiplex PCR reads in MiXCR, one entry per CDR3 protein. The sample carries more than 500,000 distinct CDR3 sequences, around 50% recorded once. Material for sequencing was peripheral blood or thyroid tissue (not recorded which). These receptor sequences come from an adult woman with Graves' disease, either hyperthyroidism or ophthalmopathy (not recorded which).

The V gene is TRBV7-8, the J gene TRBJ2-2; 12 positions match TRBD2. This CDR3 is built from 15 residues. V was pared by 5 bases and J by 7 bases, with 5 bases of the junction left unmatched. CDR1 SGHVS and CDR2 FQNEAQ come from the germline V gene. The CDR3 sequence is CASSPRTSGNGELFF. Written as DNA, the CDR3 is TGTGCCAGCAGCCCCCGGACTAGCGGGAACGGGGAGCTGTTTTTT.

The rearrangement uses TRBV10-2 and TRBJ1-5; TRBD1 might be the D (5 bases). CDR1 and CDR2 (germline): WSHSY, SAAADI. The CDR3 totals 16 residues. Between the trimmed V and J ends, which lost 10 bases and 0 bases, there was a span of 19 bases. CDR3 bases: TGCGCCACCCGTCTCTCCAGGGCCAATAGCAATCAGCCCCAGCATTTT. Its translation is CATRLSRANSNQPQHF.

The V call is TRBV20-1, the J call TRBJ1-2, with 12 bases identical to TRBD1. Germline V gene lookup returns CDR1 DFQATT and CDR2 SNEGSKA (reference sequence). J was trimmed by 8 bases and V by 5 bases; bases with no gene match: 12. The CDR3 covers 15 residues. CDR3 nucleotides: TGCAGTGCTCCTCCTCGGGACAGGGGGCGCCACGGCTACACCTTC. As protein: CSAPPRDRGRHGYTF.

The chain joins TRBV6-5 to TRBJ1-2; D is undetermined. V lost 4 bases, J lost 6 bases, and 15 bases lay in between. The germline V gene encodes CDR1 MNHEY and CDR2 SVGAGI. There are 14 residues in the CDR3. The CDR3 sequence is CASSLSRRAHGYTF. CDR3 in DNA: TGTGCCAGCAGTTTGAGTAGGAGGGCGCATGGCTACACCTTC.

The rearrangement links TRBV7-2 to TRBJ1-5; 12 positions match TRBD1. With V trimmed by 4 bases and J by 11 bases, 9 bases remained unmatched. The CDR3 spans 15 residues. Germline V gene sequence: CDR1 SGHTA, CDR2 FQGNSA. The CDR3 DNA follows: TGTGCCAGCAGCTGGGGACAGGGGGCGAGGGAGACCCAGCATTTT. As protein: CASSWGQGARETQHF.

The V and J genes are TRBV4-3 and TRBJ2-7, with 15 bases fitting TRBD2. The CDR3 contains 19 residues. Germline CDR1 reads LGHNA; CDR2 reads YSLEER. Germline trimming cut 1 base from V and 4 bases from J; bases unmatched to any gene: 11. Written as DNA, the CDR3 is TGCGCCAGCAGCCAAGCCCTCGGACTAGCGGGAGGGCCGGGGTACGAGCAGTACTTC. Encoded protein: CASSQALGLAGGPGYEQYF.

This clonotype was counted once. This sequence joins TRBV29-1 and TRBJ2-7, with D perhaps given as TRBD1 or TRBD2 (5 bases each). Trimming took 8 bases from V and 5 from J, leaving 7 bases between them. Germline CDR1 reads SQVTM; CDR2 reads ANQGSEA. This CDR3 has 9 residues. The CDR3 loop reads CSLGDEQYF. The CDR3 DNA reads as TGCAGCTTGGGGGACGAGCAGTACTTC.

In nucleotides, the CDR3 is TGTGCCAGCACGAAGACAGGCCGCAATCAGCCCCAGCATTTT. Translating gives CASTKTGRNQPQHF. The V and J genes are TRBV12-3 or TRBV12-4 and TRBJ1-5, with D possibly being TRBD1 (6 bases). The CDR3 totals 14 residues. The ends were cut back, 7 bases at V and 2 bases at J, with 12 bases in the middle.

The V call is TRBV29-1, the J call TRBJ2-7, with 7 bases identical to TRBD2. CDR3 length: 12 amino acids. Germline V gene sequence: CDR1 SQVTM, CDR2 ANQGSEA. After removal of 8 bases from V and 5 bases from J, the junction contained 9 bases not matched to a gene. CDR3 region: CSPWGGDDEQYF. DNA of the CDR3: TGCAGCCCATGGGGAGGGGATGACGAGCAGTACTTC.

There are many counts of this clonotype. The chain couples TRBV7-9 to TRBJ1-3; possible D gene TRBD1, 6 bases. There are 14 residues in the CDR3. V lost 3 bases and J lost 5, with 11 bases in between. In germline, CDR1 is SEHNR, CDR2 FQNEAQ (reference sequence). CDR3 DNA sequence: TGTGCCAGCAGCTTGACGACAGGACGAAACACCATATATTTT. It encodes CASSLTTGRNTIYF.

The chain combines TRBV7-2 with TRBJ2-6; weak D call: TRBD2 (7 bases). The CDR3 runs to 16 residues. Per germline, CDR1 SGHTA and CDR2 FQGNSA. The V end was cut by 6 bases, the J end by 4 bases, with 16 bases between. This CDR3 reads CASRGGGASGANVLTF. As DNA, the CDR3 is TGTGCCAGCAGGGGGGGGGGCGCGTCGGGGGCCAACGTCCTGACTTTC.

In this sample, this clonotype turned up many times. V is TRBV7-2 and J is TRBJ2-5; 7 nucleotides align to TRBD1. The CDR3 spans 15 residues. CDR1 is SGHTA, CDR2 FQGNSA, per germline. Trimming removed 7 bases from V and 5 bases from J; junction bases left unmatched: 13. This CDR3 reads CASNNPGTAAETQYF. Written as DNA, the CDR3 is TGTGCCAGCAACAATCCCGGGACAGCTGCGGAGACCCAGTACTTC.

The rearrangement links TRBV7-2 to TRBJ1-4, with D tentatively TRBD1 (5 bases). Trimming removed 0 bases at V and 11 bases at J, with 16 bases between. The V gene's germline CDR1 is SGHTA and CDR2 FQGNSA. The CDR3 has 15 amino acids. The CDR3 DNA is TGTGCCAGCAGCTTAGCCGGGGGATACCTTGGGAAACTGTTTTTT. As protein: CASSLAGGYLGKLFF.

This clonotype was seen repeatedly, ten times or more. The rearrangement links TRBV7-2 to TRBJ2-5; perhaps TRBD2 as D (7 bases). Deletions cut 5 bases from V and 4 bases from J, with 23 bases between. The CDR3 contains 17 residues. Germline loops: CDR1 SGHTA, CDR2 FQGNSA. The CDR3 region has the DNA TGTGCCAGCAGCCGCCGCTCTCGTGTGGGAGGGGGAGAGACCCAGTACTTC. Translated: CASSRRSRVGGGETQYF.

This chain links TRBV12-3 or TRBV12-4 with TRBJ1-1; D unclear. The CDR3 totals 14 residues. The V end was cut by 4 bases, the J end by 5 bases, with 14 bases between. The CDR3, as DNA: TGTGCCAGCAGTTACTCAGGAGGTATGACTGAAGCTTTCTTT. Residues: CASSYSGGMTEAFF.